Listed below are T cell receptor beta chains from one sample, sequenced in a study of T-cell memory formation after mild COVID-19. MiXCR, run by TCRdb on the 5' RACE reads, gives a single entry per CDR3 protein. The sample holds fewer than 650,000 distinct CDR3 sequences; 15% to 20% are singletons and the top ten take roughly 8.2%. Sample: PBMCs or a T cell subset sorted from them (not recorded which). The receptors were sampled from an adult woman who had mild COVID-19 (a few samples of this study predate the infection). Cell type and time point are not known. CDR3s include the opening cysteine and the closing phenylalanine or tryptophan. Fields, in order: V gene, CDR3 length, clone size, D gene, J gene, CDR3 protein, CDR3 DNA. The D gene is left open where the match is weak. The size of a clone is reported for some rows only, either as once, few or many, or as a class for expanded clones.

TRBV30	16	NA	NA	TRBJ1-1	CAWSVPGSRWNTEAFF	TGTGCCTGGAGTGTCCCCGGCAGTAGGTGGAACACTGAAGCTTTCTTT
TRBV9	19	few	NA	TRBJ2-1	CASSVPRGSSLSSYNEQFF	TGTGCCAGCAGCGTACCCCGGGGTAGCTCCCTGAGCTCCTACAATGAGCAGTTCTTC
TRBV6-5	15	NA	TRBD1	TRBJ1-3	CASSYSPGGGNTIYF	TGTGCCAGCAGTTACTCCCCAGGGGGTGGAAACACCATATATTTT
TRBV6-5	15	few	NA	TRBJ1-2	CASSYGPGSGGGYTF	TGTGCCAGCAGTTACGGGCCGGGATCTGGTGGCGGCTACACCTTC
TRBV5-1	14	many	NA	TRBJ2-5	CASSSTGAQETQYF	TGCGCCAGCAGCTCGACAGGTGCCCAAGAGACCCAGTACTTC
TRBV24-1	15	NA	TRBD1	TRBJ2-1	CATSDFGQGVNEQFF	TGTGCCACCAGTGATTTTGGACAGGGGGTGAACGAGCAGTTCTTC
TRBV4-2	17	NA	TRBD1	TRBJ2-1	CASSQERDRGPNNEQFF	TGTGCCAGCAGCCAAGAAAGGGACAGGGGGCCGAACAATGAGCAGTTCTTC
TRBV4-1	14	NA	NA	TRBJ2-5	CASSPGPTTETQYF	TGCGCCAGCAGCCCGGGACCGACCACGGAGACCCAGTACTTC
TRBV20-1	15	few	TRBD1	TRBJ1-1	CSAREAGTGSGEAFF	TGCAGTGCTAGAGAGGCCGGGACAGGCTCCGGGGAAGCTTTCTTT
TRBV5-1	15	few	TRBD1	TRBJ2-5	CASSSTGVRQETQYF	TGCGCCAGCAGCTCGACAGGGGTTCGCCAAGAGACCCAGTACTTC
TRBV4-1	14	few	TRBD1	TRBJ1-1	CASSQDSGDRRAFF	TGCGCCAGCAGCCAAGATAGCGGGGACAGGAGGGCTTTCTTT
TRBV5-6	15	many	TRBD2	TRBJ2-5	CASSLDLAGEETQYF	TGTGCCAGCAGCTTGGATCTAGCGGGGGAAGAGACCCAGTACTTC
TRBV27	14	NA	NA	TRBJ2-7	CAAGRGQHSYEQYF	TGTGCCGCGGGGAGGGGACAGCACTCCTACGAGCAGTACTTC
TRBV27	12	few	NA	TRBJ2-2	CASRYSTGELFF	TGTGCCAGCAGGTACAGCACCGGGGAGCTGTTTTTT
TRBV6-4	13	many	NA	TRBJ2-3	CASSDSDTDTQYF	TGTGCCAGCAGTGACTCTGACACAGATACGCAGTATTTT
TRBV7-9	15	NA	NA	TRBJ2-2	CASSRKGTYTGELFF	TGTGCCAGCAGCCGAAAAGGCACTTACACCGGGGAGCTGTTTTTT
TRBV5-5	15	NA	TRBD1	TRBJ2-1	CASSLMGQGYNEQFF	TGTGCCAGCAGCTTGATGGGACAGGGATACAATGAGCAGTTCTTC
TRBV12-3/TRBV12-4	16	few	TRBD2	TRBJ2-1	CASSRNGVAGDNEQFF	TGTGCCAGCAGCCGCAATGGGGTAGCGGGAGATAATGAGCAGTTCTTC
TRBV11-2	16	NA	TRBD2	TRBJ2-3	CASSRYSSGGADTQYF	TGTGCCAGCAGCAGATATTCTAGCGGGGGGGCAGATACGCAGTATTTT
TRBV13	15	NA	TRBD1	TRBJ2-1	CASSAGGRSYNEQFF	TGTGCCAGCAGTGCAGGGGGCCGATCCTACAATGAGCAGTTCTTC
TRBV30	13	once	NA	TRBJ1-5	CAWSVEGNQPQHF	TGTGCCTGGAGTGTTGAGGGGAATCAGCCCCAGCATTTT
TRBV12-3/TRBV12-4	13	NA	NA	TRBJ2-3	CASSSRDVWTQYF	TGTGCCAGCAGTTCCAGGGATGTTTGGACGCAGTATTTT
TRBV10-3	12	NA	NA	TRBJ1-2	CAISADRYGYTF	TGTGCCATCAGTGCCGACCGCTATGGCTACACCTTC
TRBV7-7	13	NA	NA	TRBJ2-5	CASSMGHQETQYF	TGTGCCAGCAGCATGGGACATCAAGAGACCCAGTACTTC
TRBV4-2	16	NA	TRBD1	TRBJ2-1	CASRRADRDKNNEQFF	TGTGCCAGCAGGCGGGCGGACAGGGACAAAAACAATGAGCAGTTCTTC
TRBV2	12	NA	NA	TRBJ2-5	CASKRTKETQYF	TGTGCCAGCAAAAGGACAAAGGAGACCCAGTACTTC
TRBV12-3/TRBV12-4	12	many	NA	TRBJ1-5	CASSRQNQPQHF	TGTGCCAGCAGTAGACAGAATCAGCCCCAGCATTTT
TRBV6-2/TRBV6-3	11	NA	NA	TRBJ1-1	CASRLGQGAFF	TGTGCCAGCAGATTGGGACAAGGAGCTTTCTTT
TRBV7-9	19	NA	TRBD2	TRBJ2-5	CASSPSGASSGVTQETQYF	TGTGCCAGCAGCCCGAGTGGGGCGTCCAGCGGGGTTACCCAAGAGACCCAGTACTTC
TRBV4-1	14	few	NA	TRBJ2-7	CASSPAWRAYEQYF	TGCGCCAGCAGCCCCGCGTGGAGGGCCTACGAGCAGTACTTC
TRBV5-1	16	few	TRBD2	TRBJ2-7	CASSPRTSGGVIEQYF	TGCGCCAGCAGCCCCCGGACTAGCGGGGGAGTCATCGAGCAGTACTTC
TRBV4-3	16	few	NA	TRBJ1-5	CASSQGLPGSGQPQHF	TGCGCCAGCAGCCAAGGTTTACCGGGGTCGGGTCAGCCCCAGCATTTT
TRBV30	20	many	TRBD1	TRBJ2-2	CAWSVYILGTGERNTGELFF	TGTGCCTGGAGTGTATATATTCTCGGGACAGGCGAGCGCAACACCGGGGAGCTGTTTTTT
TRBV29-1	14	few	TRBD2	TRBJ2-1	CSVDGREALNEQFF	TGCAGCGTTGACGGGCGGGAGGCCTTGAATGAGCAGTTCTTC
TRBV11-1	13	NA	TRBD1	TRBJ1-1	CASSLMEGAEAFF	TGTGCCAGCAGCTTAATGGAGGGGGCCGAAGCTTTCTTT
TRBV7-9	13	many	TRBD1	TRBJ1-4	CASSPGQGEKLFF	TGTGCCAGCAGCCCTGGACAGGGAGAAAAACTGTTTTTT
TRBV27	15	once	NA	TRBJ1-2	CASRPSPVEPYGYTF	TGTGCCAGCAGACCCTCACCCGTGGAACCATATGGCTACACCTTC
TRBV7-6	13	many	NA	TRBJ1-1	CASSPQEGTEAFF	TGTGCCAGCAGCCCACAGGAGGGCACTGAAGCTTTCTTT
TRBV4-1	14	few	TRBD2	TRBJ2-5	CASSHPGRRETQYF	TGCGCCAGCAGCCACCCCGGGAGGAGAGAGACCCAGTACTTC
TRBV6-5	13	few	NA	TRBJ2-7	CASRGSGSYEQYF	TGTGCCAGCAGGGGAAGCGGGTCCTACGAGCAGTACTTC
TRBV12-3/TRBV12-4	15	many	TRBD1	TRBJ1-2	CASRLEGQGHYGYTF	TGTGCCAGCAGACTAGAAGGACAGGGCCACTATGGCTACACCTTC
TRBV5-1	12	NA	NA	TRBJ2-5	CASSQPSKTQYF	TGCGCCAGCAGCCAGCCTTCGAAGACCCAGTACTTC
TRBV18	14	NA	TRBD1	TRBJ2-1	CASSPTGGYNEQFF	TGTGCCAGCTCACCAACAGGGGGTTACAATGAGCAGTTCTTC
TRBV12-3/TRBV12-4	16	NA	TRBD2	TRBJ2-3	CASSLLVLAGTDTQYF	TGTGCCAGCAGTTTATTAGTACTAGCGGGAACCGATACGCAGTATTTT
TRBV20-1	15	many	TRBD2	TRBJ2-1	CSAKGLAGGLAEQFF	TGCAGTGCTAAGGGACTAGCGGGAGGTCTCGCTGAGCAGTTCTTC
TRBV9	15	few	TRBD1	TRBJ2-5	CASSVGQGRQETQYF	TGTGCCAGCAGCGTGGGACAGGGGAGGCAAGAGACCCAGTACTTC
TRBV5-1	20	few	TRBD1	TRBJ1-5	CASSLGSWGAQGDLHQPQHF	TGCGCCAGCAGCTTAGGGTCATGGGGGGCACAGGGGGACCTACATCAGCCCCAGCATTTT
TRBV20-1	13	once	NA	TRBJ1-4	CSGGWGTNEKLFF	TGCAGTGGGGGTTGGGGGACTAATGAAAAACTGTTTTTT
TRBV7-9	17	few	TRBD2	TRBJ2-2	CASSLAVRGAPTGELFF	TGTGCCAGCAGCTTAGCGGTGCGGGGGGCACCCACCGGGGAGCTGTTTTTT